The clone carrying this T cell receptor beta chain turned up a few times. The antigen is unknown. MiXCR was run by TCRdb on the reads, yielding one entry per CDR3 protein. Altogether roughly 350,000 distinct CDR3 sequences are present, roughly 34% being singletons, with the ten largest covering roughly 14%. This entry belongs to a study of T cell repertoires in cytomegalovirus infection. CDR1 and CDR2 from the germline V gene are SNHLY and FYNNEI. The V gene lost 7 bases and the J gene lost 5 bases, with 11 bases spanning the gap. The CDR3 has 13 amino acids. The origin of this receptor is a human donor in good health (CMV status not recorded). Some clones in this sample may be carry-over from other donors' samples. J is TRBJ2-2 and V is TRBV2, with TRBD2 as a possible D gene (6 bases). Here the sequenced sample was cultured PBMCs, taken from culture after CMV antigen stimulation. The CDR3: CASTGLPTGELFF. Here the CDR3 DNA reads TGTGCCAGCACTGGACTACCTACCGGGGAGCTGTTTTTT.